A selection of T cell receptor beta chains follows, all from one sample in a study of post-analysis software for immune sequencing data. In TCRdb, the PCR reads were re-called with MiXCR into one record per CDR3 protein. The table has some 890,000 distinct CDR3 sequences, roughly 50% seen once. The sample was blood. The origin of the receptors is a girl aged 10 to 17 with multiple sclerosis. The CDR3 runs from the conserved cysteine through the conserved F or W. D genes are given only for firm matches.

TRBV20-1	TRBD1	CSAIGQAGYTF
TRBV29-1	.	CSVSIGPSDSEQFF
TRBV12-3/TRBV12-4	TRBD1	CASSLTGQGKRNEQFF
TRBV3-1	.	CASSPYLTGELFF
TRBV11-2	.	CASSLAEGGGYGYTF
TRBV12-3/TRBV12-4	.	CASSLLLTHNERFF
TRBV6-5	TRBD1	CASSPRQGWGTDTQYF
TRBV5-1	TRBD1	CASSRGQGFANEQFF
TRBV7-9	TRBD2	CASSPRTSGSYEQFF
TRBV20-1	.	CSARNPDSNTEAFF
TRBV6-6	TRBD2	CASSYRARGLAGGQTQYF
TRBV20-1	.	CSASSQHYEQYF
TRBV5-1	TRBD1	CASSLVRQGASFTYNEQFF
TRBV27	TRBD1	CASSLGQGVANVLTF
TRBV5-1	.	CASSLGLPLVDTQYF
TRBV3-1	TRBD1	CASSQQTGTRNEQYF
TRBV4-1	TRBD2	CASSPLSQHSGRYEQYF
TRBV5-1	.	CASSLEALYTGELFF
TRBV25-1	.	CASRLGEQYF
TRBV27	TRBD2	CASTPSGSPLNEQFF
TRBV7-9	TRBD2	CASSLVGLGPISYNEQFF
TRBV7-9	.	CASSLAGPDNYGYTF
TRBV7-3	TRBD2	CASSSGTSGSPPYNEQFF
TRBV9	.	CASSVAQGYTQYF
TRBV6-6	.	CASSYRGNEKLFF
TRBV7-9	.	CASSARRGVSTDTQYF
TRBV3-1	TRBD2	CASSQDRLAAVYEQYF
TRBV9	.	CASSVEGERYEQYF
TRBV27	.	CASSLEGRYSYNEQFF
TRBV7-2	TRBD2	CASSGTSGGSYEQYF
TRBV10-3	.	CAISGGAKNIQYF
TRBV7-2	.	CASSRLCEQYF
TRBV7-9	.	CASSYGGAQPQHF
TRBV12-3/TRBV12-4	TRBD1	CASSEGGALIDEQYF
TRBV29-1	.	CSVGGWGQIGQFF
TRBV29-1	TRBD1	CSVEVGTGATDTQYF
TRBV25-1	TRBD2	CASSEASGRATDTQYF
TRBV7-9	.	CASSSLGWGSSGDTQYF
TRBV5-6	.	CASSLEHLKGYEQYF
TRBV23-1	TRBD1	CASSQTGVYSYEQYF
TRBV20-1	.	CSADETGPETQYF
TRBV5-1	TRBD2	CASRGLAAGELFF
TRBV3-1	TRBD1	CASQGVREGEQYF
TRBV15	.	CATSRPQGVLQQETQYF
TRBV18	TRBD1	CASSPRPGQGENIQYF
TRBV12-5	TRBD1	CASELRTGLIPPEQYF
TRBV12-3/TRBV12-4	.	CASSPSQGPLQYF
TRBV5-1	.	CASSLWSEDEQYF
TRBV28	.	CASSLAGRGEDTQYF
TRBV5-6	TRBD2	CASSKGTSASTDTQYF
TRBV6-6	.	CASRQRETQETQYF
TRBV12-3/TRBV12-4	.	CASRGTDINEQFF
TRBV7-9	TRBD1	CASSLATGVETQYF
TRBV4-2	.	CASSPNEMDSGANVLTF
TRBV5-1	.	CASSAIPLGGPNEKLFF